The rows below give T cell receptor beta chains drawn from one sample of a study of T cells in Graves' hyperthyroidism and ophthalmopathy. Each CDR3 protein is one row after TCRdb ran MiXCR on the multiplex PCR reads. Here the sample spans over 90,000 distinct CDR3 sequences, about 50% being singletons. Material: blood. The receptors come from a man aged 40-49 years with Graves' hyperthyroidism. Each CDR3 is given with its conserved first and last residue. Fields, in order: clone size, D gene, V gene, J gene, CDR3 DNA, CDR3 protein. D genes are given only for firm matches. The listing skips clone size in some rows; elsewhere it reads once, few, many or a size class.

clone size: .
D gene: TRBD1
V gene: TRBV10-3
J gene: TRBJ2-7
CDR3 DNA: TGTGCCATCAGTCCGGGACAGCCATACGAGCAGTACTTC
CDR3 protein: CAISPGQPYEQYF

clone size: many
D gene: TRBD1
V gene: TRBV5-6
J gene: TRBJ1-6
CDR3 DNA: TGTGCCAGCAGCCCTCTCGACAGGGATAATTCACCCCTCCACTTT
CDR3 protein: CASSPLDRDNSPLHF

clone size: many
D gene: TRBD1
V gene: TRBV19
J gene: TRBJ1-3
CDR3 DNA: TGTGCCAGTAGTGGACAGGGGCTTGGAAACACCATATATTTT
CDR3 protein: CASSGQGLGNTIYF

clone size: .
D gene: .
V gene: TRBV18
J gene: TRBJ2-2
CDR3 DNA: TGTGCCAGCTCACTATCAGAACCCGGGGAGCTGTTTTTT
CDR3 protein: CASSLSEPGELFF

clone size: .
D gene: TRBD1
V gene: TRBV7-9
J gene: TRBJ2-1
CDR3 DNA: TGTGCCAGCAGCCATACAGGGGGGAACAATGAGCAGTTCTTC
CDR3 protein: CASSHTGGNNEQFF

clone size: .
D gene: .
V gene: TRBV25-1
J gene: TRBJ2-3
CDR3 DNA: TGTGCCAGCAGTGCTAGACAGAGGAGGGGGGGAGTCACAGATACGCAGTATTTT
CDR3 protein: CASSARQRRGGVTDTQYF

clone size: .
D gene: .
V gene: TRBV5-1
J gene: TRBJ2-3
CDR3 DNA: TGCGCCAGCTCCCCCCAACTAGCCGGGGCAGATACGCAGTATTTT
CDR3 protein: CASSPQLAGADTQYF

clone size: many
D gene: TRBD2
V gene: TRBV5-1
J gene: TRBJ2-3
CDR3 DNA: TGCGCCAGCAGCCTCGATAGCGGGGGGGCGTCAGATACGCAGTATTTT
CDR3 protein: CASSLDSGGASDTQYF

clone size: .
D gene: TRBD2
V gene: TRBV20-1
J gene: TRBJ2-5
CDR3 DNA: TGCAGTGCTAGAGTCTCACCCCCGGGACTAGCGGGGGGGCCCTGGGAGACCCAGTACTTC
CDR3 protein: CSARVSPPGLAGGPWETQYF

clone size: .
D gene: .
V gene: TRBV2
J gene: TRBJ1-5
CDR3 DNA: TGTGCTAGCTCGGGACCCGCAGGCAATCAGCCCCAGCATTTT
CDR3 protein: CASSGPAGNQPQHF

clone size: many
D gene: .
V gene: TRBV12-3/TRBV12-4
J gene: TRBJ1-1
CDR3 DNA: TGTGCCAGCAGTTTACACGAGAACACTGAAGCTTTCTTT
CDR3 protein: CASSLHENTEAFF

clone size: .
D gene: .
V gene: TRBV24-1
J gene: TRBJ2-2
CDR3 DNA: TGTGCCACCAGTGAGGACACCGGGGAGCTGTTTTTT
CDR3 protein: CATSEDTGELFF

clone size: .
D gene: TRBD2
V gene: TRBV13
J gene: TRBJ2-1
CDR3 DNA: TGTGCCAGCAGTTTAGCAGGGACTAGGCAGTTCTTC
CDR3 protein: CASSLAGTRQFF

clone size: .
D gene: TRBD2
V gene: TRBV29-1
J gene: TRBJ2-1
CDR3 DNA: TGCAGCGCCGATCCCTACCTAACTAGCGGACACAATGAGCAGTTCTTC
CDR3 protein: CSADPYLTSGHNEQFF

clone size: .
D gene: .
V gene: TRBV10-3
J gene: TRBJ2-7
CDR3 DNA: TGTGCCATCAGTGAGGGGAACTCCTACGAACAGCACTTC
CDR3 protein: CAISEGNSYEQHF

clone size: many
D gene: .
V gene: TRBV5-5
J gene: TRBJ1-5
CDR3 DNA: TGTGCCAGCAGCCCCGGGACAACCAATCAGCCCCAGCATTTT
CDR3 protein: CASSPGTTNQPQHF

clone size: many
D gene: TRBD2
V gene: TRBV7-2
J gene: TRBJ2-7
CDR3 DNA: TGTGCCAGCAGCGCTCTAGCGGGACACTACGAGCAGTACTTC
CDR3 protein: CASSALAGHYEQYF

clone size: many
D gene: TRBD1
V gene: TRBV11-2
J gene: TRBJ1-2
CDR3 DNA: TGTGCCAGCAGCTTAGTGGGGACAGGTGGCTACACCTTC
CDR3 protein: CASSLVGTGGYTF

clone size: .
D gene: .
V gene: TRBV24-1
J gene: TRBJ2-3
CDR3 DNA: TGTGCCACCAGTGACTCGGCAGGAGGCGGCACAGATGCGCAGTATTTT
CDR3 protein: CATSDSAGGGTDAQYF

clone size: .
D gene: TRBD1
V gene: TRBV29-1
J gene: TRBJ1-1
CDR3 DNA: TGCAGCGTTTGTCGGGACAGGGAATACACTGGGGCTTTCTTT
CDR3 protein: CSVCRDREYTGAFF

clone size: .
D gene: .
V gene: TRBV6-1
J gene: TRBJ2-7
CDR3 DNA: TGTGCCAGCAGTGATGCCGCAGGTTACCACGAGCAGCACTTC
CDR3 protein: CASSDAAGYHEQHF

clone size: once
D gene: TRBD2
V gene: TRBV7-7
J gene: TRBJ2-5
CDR3 DNA: TGTGCTAACGGACTAGCGGTAGAGACCCAGTACTTC
CDR3 protein: CANGLAVETQYF

clone size: .
D gene: .
V gene: TRBV10-2
J gene: TRBJ1-4
CDR3 DNA: TGCGCCAGCAGTGAGGGGACGGGTGGTAATGAAAAACTGTTTTTT
CDR3 protein: CASSEGTGGNEKLFF

clone size: many
D gene: .
V gene: TRBV5-1
J gene: TRBJ1-2
CDR3 DNA: TGCGCCAGCAGCTTGGATGGGGGCTATGGCTACACCTTC
CDR3 protein: CASSLDGGYGYTF

clone size: .
D gene: .
V gene: TRBV7-8
J gene: TRBJ2-1
CDR3 DNA: TGTGCCAGCAGCTTCCAGGGAGACACTGAGCAGTTCTTC
CDR3 protein: CASSFQGDTEQFF

clone size: .
D gene: TRBD1
V gene: TRBV7-9
J gene: TRBJ2-1
CDR3 DNA: TGTGCCAGCAGCTTAGCGGGTAGGGGGCACAATGAGCAGTTCTTC
CDR3 protein: CASSLAGRGHNEQFF

clone size: many
D gene: TRBD2
V gene: TRBV12-3/TRBV12-4
J gene: TRBJ2-7
CDR3 DNA: TGTGCCAGCAGAGTAACTAGCGGGAGTAACGAGCAGTACTTC
CDR3 protein: CASRVTSGSNEQYF

clone size: many
D gene: .
V gene: TRBV5-1
J gene: TRBJ2-5
CDR3 DNA: TGCGCCAGCAGCCCGATGATAGCCCAAGAGACCCAGTACTTC
CDR3 protein: CASSPMIAQETQYF

clone size: many
D gene: .
V gene: TRBV5-1
J gene: TRBJ2-3
CDR3 DNA: TGCGCCAGCAGCTTGGTAGCTAGTGCCGATACGCAGTATTTT
CDR3 protein: CASSLVASADTQYF

clone size: .
D gene: .
V gene: TRBV7-6
J gene: TRBJ2-2
CDR3 DNA: TGTGCCAGCAGCTTAGATGGGGAGCTGTTTTTT
CDR3 protein: CASSLDGELFF

clone size: many
D gene: TRBD2
V gene: TRBV12-3/TRBV12-4
J gene: TRBJ2-7
CDR3 DNA: TGTGCCAGCAGCCCACCTAGCGGGGGGGCCGACGAGCAGTACTTC
CDR3 protein: CASSPPSGGADEQYF

clone size: .
D gene: .
V gene: TRBV30
J gene: TRBJ2-5
CDR3 DNA: TGTGCCTGGACCGGAAACCTTCAAGAGACCCAGTACTTC
CDR3 protein: CAWTGNLQETQYF

clone size: many
D gene: .
V gene: TRBV20-1
J gene: TRBJ2-1
CDR3 DNA: TGCAGTGCTAAGGCTAGCCCGAGCTCCTACAATGAGCAGTTCTTC
CDR3 protein: CSAKASPSSYNEQFF

clone size: many
D gene: .
V gene: TRBV5-1
J gene: TRBJ1-3
CDR3 DNA: TGCGCCAGCAGCCCCCAAGTCTCTGGAAACACCATATATTTT
CDR3 protein: CASSPQVSGNTIYF

clone size: many
D gene: TRBD1
V gene: TRBV19
J gene: TRBJ1-1
CDR3 DNA: TGTGCCAGTAGTAGGGACAGGACGGACACTGAAGCTTTCTTT
CDR3 protein: CASSRDRTDTEAFF

clone size: .
D gene: .
V gene: TRBV25-1
J gene: TRBJ2-3
CDR3 DNA: TGTGCCAGCAGTGAATTCCTGACACCCAATACGCAGTATTTT
CDR3 protein: CASSEFLTPNTQYF

clone size: many
D gene: TRBD1
V gene: TRBV9
J gene: TRBJ1-6
CDR3 DNA: TGTGCCAGCAGCGTGACAGGGGACGATAATTCACCCCTCCACTTT
CDR3 protein: CASSVTGDDNSPLHF

clone size: many
D gene: .
V gene: TRBV12-3/TRBV12-4
J gene: TRBJ1-3
CDR3 DNA: TGTGCCAGCAGTTGGGGTCCTCACGGGTCTGGAAACACCATATATTTT
CDR3 protein: CASSWGPHGSGNTIYF

clone size: .
D gene: .
V gene: TRBV4-1
J gene: TRBJ2-2
CDR3 DNA: TGCGCCAGCGGCCAGGCCCGGGACCCAAACACCGGGGAGCTGTTTTTT
CDR3 protein: CASGQARDPNTGELFF

clone size: many
D gene: TRBD2
V gene: TRBV2
J gene: TRBJ2-2
CDR3 DNA: TGTGCCAGCAAACCGGGACTAGCGGGAGGGCACGGGGAGCTGTTTTTT
CDR3 protein: CASKPGLAGGHGELFF

clone size: many
D gene: TRBD1
V gene: TRBV9
J gene: TRBJ2-7
CDR3 DNA: TGTGCCAGCAGCGTAGGGACAGGGACCGAGCAGTACTTC
CDR3 protein: CASSVGTGTEQYF

clone size: .
D gene: TRBD1
V gene: TRBV27
J gene: TRBJ2-2
CDR3 DNA: TGTGCCAGCAGTTTAGAAACAGGGGCGGGTACCGGGGAGCTGTTTTTT
CDR3 protein: CASSLETGAGTGELFF

clone size: .
D gene: .
V gene: TRBV7-8
J gene: TRBJ2-7
CDR3 DNA: TGTGCCAGCAGCTTAGCGACGGGGGACGACGAGCAGTACTTC
CDR3 protein: CASSLATGDDEQYF

clone size: few
D gene: TRBD2
V gene: TRBV7-2
J gene: TRBJ2-5
CDR3 DNA: TGTGCCAGCAGCTTAAGGGCGGGGGGTGGGGAGACCCAGTACTTC
CDR3 protein: CASSLRAGGGETQYF

clone size: few
D gene: TRBD1
V gene: TRBV5-4
J gene: TRBJ2-7
CDR3 DNA: TGTGCCGGGGAGAGGACAGGTCTGAAGGAGCAGTACTTC
CDR3 protein: CAGERTGLKEQYF

clone size: many
D gene: .
V gene: TRBV3-2
J gene: TRBJ1-2
CDR3 DNA: TGTGCCAGCGTAGGGTGCAAGTTCTATGGCTACACCTTC
CDR3 protein: CASVGCKFYGYTF

clone size: .
D gene: .
V gene: TRBV7-9
J gene: TRBJ1-4
CDR3 DNA: TGTGCCAGCAGCTTTACAGGGCGGGTTGAAAAACTGTTTTTT
CDR3 protein: CASSFTGRVEKLFF

clone size: many
D gene: .
V gene: TRBV20-1
J gene: TRBJ1-1
CDR3 DNA: TGCAGTGCTAGGAACTCCGGGGGAATCCCTGAAGCTTTCTTT
CDR3 protein: CSARNSGGIPEAFF

clone size: once
D gene: TRBD2
V gene: TRBV20-1
J gene: TRBJ2-7
CDR3 DNA: TGCAGTGCTAGACGGCTAGCGGACCACTGCAAGGAGCAGTACTTC
CDR3 protein: CSARRLADHCKEQYF

clone size: many
D gene: .
V gene: TRBV6-5
J gene: TRBJ2-7
CDR3 DNA: TGTGCCAGTCACCGATCTGCTGGCGAGCAGTACTTC
CDR3 protein: CASHRSAGEQYF

clone size: .
D gene: TRBD2
V gene: TRBV6-6
J gene: TRBJ2-1
CDR3 DNA: TGTGCCAGCAGACAAGCGGGAGGGTATAACAATGAGCAGTTCTTC
CDR3 protein: CASRQAGGYNNEQFF

clone size: many
D gene: TRBD1
V gene: TRBV29-1
J gene: TRBJ1-2
CDR3 DNA: TGCAGCGTTCCCGGGACAGGGTCTGGTGGCTACACCTTC
CDR3 protein: CSVPGTGSGGYTF

clone size: many
D gene: .
V gene: TRBV5-1
J gene: TRBJ1-4
CDR3 DNA: TGCGCCAGCAGTCTGAAAACCGGGACTAATGAAAAACTGTTTTTT
CDR3 protein: CASSLKTGTNEKLFF

clone size: many
D gene: .
V gene: TRBV19
J gene: TRBJ1-1
CDR3 DNA: TGTGCCAGTAGTAACCACCGGGACCGCAATTTGGTGAGAGCTTTCTTT
CDR3 protein: CASSNHRDRNLVRAFF

clone size: .
D gene: TRBD1
V gene: TRBV6-6
J gene: TRBJ1-5
CDR3 DNA: TGTGCCAGCAGTCCGACAGGGGGGTATCAGCCCCAGCATTTT
CDR3 protein: CASSPTGGYQPQHF

clone size: many
D gene: .
V gene: TRBV7-7
J gene: TRBJ2-1
CDR3 DNA: TGTGCTAGCAGCTTAGGATCTGGCAGGGGCGGTGAGCAGTTCTTC
CDR3 protein: CASSLGSGRGGEQFF

clone size: many
D gene: .
V gene: TRBV5-1
J gene: TRBJ2-1
CDR3 DNA: TGCGCCAGCAAATCCGCGGTCGAGCAGTTCTTC
CDR3 protein: CASKSAVEQFF

clone size: many
D gene: TRBD2
V gene: TRBV2
J gene: TRBJ2-7
CDR3 DNA: TGTGCCAGCAGCGCAACCCTACTAGCGCGAAAATACGAGCAGTACTTC
CDR3 protein: CASSATLLARKYEQYF